The 18 T cell receptor beta chains below were found in one sample sequenced in a study of cytomegalovirus exposure and HLA in healthy donors (dated by TCRdb to the late 2010s). Libraries were built with the immunoSEQ multiplex PCR assay. For the multiplex PCR, a mixture combining 60 forward primers for TCR Vbeta segments and 13 reverse primers for TCR Jbeta segments was used. TCRdb obtained this table from immuneACCESS and retained in-frame rearrangements with V and J assigned. These tables miss some clones; where compared with another copy, unresolved V genes account for less than half of the shortfall, and the remainder is unexplained. The sample includes 150,000 to 200,000 clones, with 79% observed a single time. The top ten clonotypes cover nearly 4.5% of the sample. Sequencing was performed on PBMCs. The receptors stem from a woman aged 30 to 39 in good health and CMV-seropositive.

The chain is built from TRBV29-1 and TRBJ2-2; the D is unclear. The V and J ends lost 3 bases and 0 bases respectively, with 5 bases between them. The CDR3 spans 13 residues. The germline CDR1 and CDR2 sequences are SQVTM and ANQGSEA. CDR3 sequence (DNA): TGCAGCGTTGATCCTGCGAACACCGGGGAGCTGTTTTTT. Protein product: CSVDPANTGELFF.

The CDR3 sequence is CASSQEWGSPSYGYTF. The CDR3 coding sequence is TGCGCCAGCAGCCAAGAATGGGGCAGCCCATCATATGGCTACACCTTC. The chain couples TRBV4-1 to TRBJ1-2, with a tentative D call TRBD1 (5 bases). Germline lookup yields CDR1 MGHRA and CDR2 YSYEKL. The V gene lost 0 bases and the J gene lost 5 bases, with 16 bases spanning the gap. The CDR3 is 16 residues long.

V gene TRBV11-2 combines with J gene TRBJ2-3; 10 bases align to TRBD2. This CDR3 spans 17 amino acids. Germline lookup yields CDR1 SGHAT and CDR2 FQNNGV. V was pared by 3 bases and J by 5 bases, with 11 bases of the junction left unmatched. The CDR3 spells CASSLRGSGRDGDTQYF. The CDR3 DNA sequence: TGTGCCAGCAGCTTGAGAGGGAGCGGGAGGGATGGAGATACGCAGTATTTT.

This chain uses TRBV6-1 with TRBJ2-7, with TRBD1 matching 11 bases. V was pared by 6 bases and J by 0 bases, with 19 bases of the junction left unmatched. The germline V gene encodes CDR1 MNHNS and CDR2 SASEGT. The CDR3 totals 20 residues. CDR3 sequence reads: CASRELGQGAIIPISYEQYF. The CDR3 DNA reads TGTGCCAGCAGAGAATTAGGACAGGGGGCGATAATTCCTATCTCCTACGAGCAGTACTTC.

The chain links TRBV5-4 to TRBJ2-3; 7 nucleotides agree with TRBD2. The CDR3 runs 16 residues. Germline CDR1 SGHNT, CDR2 YYREEE (reference sequence). The ends lost 5 bases at V and 9 bases at J; junction bases unmatched: 18. CDR3 residues: CASSFSGSQGRGTQYF. CDR3 DNA: TGTGCCAGCAGTTTCTCCGGGTCCCAAGGGAGGGGAACGCAGTATTTT.

The CDR3 DNA reads as TGTGCCAGTAGGTCGGGCTACGAGCAGTACTTC. Translating gives CASRSGYEQYF. The gene calls are TRBV19 and TRBJ2-7; D is unresolved. The CDR3 runs to 11 residues. CDR1 is LNHDA, CDR2 SQIVND, per germline (reference sequence). The V and J ends lost 6 bases and 3 bases respectively, with 6 bases between them. Full variable domain (outside the CDR3, taken from reference TRBV19 and TRBJ2-7): DGGITQSPKYLFRKEGQNVTLSCEQNLNHDAMYWYRQDPGQGLRLIYYSQIVNDFQKGDIAEGYSVSREKKESFPLTVTSAQKNPTAFYLCASRSGYEQYFGPGTRLTVT.

The CDR3 spells CASSPEGAGNQPQHF. The DNA for the CDR3 is TGCGCCAGCAGCCCCGAAGGGGCTGGCAATCAGCCCCAGCATTTT. The gene calls are TRBV4-1 and TRBJ1-5; D perhaps matches TRBD1 (5 bases). Trimming took 4 bases from V and 2 from J, leaving 12 bases between them. CDR1 and CDR2 from the germline V gene are MGHRA and YSYEKL. The CDR3 runs 15 residues.

J is TRBJ1-1 and V is TRBV4-3; D not certain. This CDR3 is built from 13 residues. V shed 0 bases and J shed 2 bases, with 4 bases lying between them. Germline lookup yields CDR1 LGHNA and CDR2 YSLEER. The CDR3: CASSQERNTEAFF. Here the CDR3 DNA reads TGCGCCAGCAGCCAAGAGAGAAACACTGAAGCTTTCTTT.

The V gene is TRBV29-1, the J gene TRBJ1-4; 8 bases are shared with TRBD1. The germline CDR1 and CDR2 sequences are SQVTM and ANQGSEA. V shed 7 bases and J 2 bases; nucleotides not matched to a gene: 6. CDR3 size: 14 residues. The CDR3 bases are TGCAGCGCCCAGCAGGGGGCTACTAATGAAAAACTGTTTTTT. Residues: CSAQQGATNEKLFF.

J is TRBJ2-1 and V is TRBV4-3; 9 bases map to TRBD2. The CDR3 is made up of 19 amino acids. From germline, CDR1 is LGHNA and CDR2 YSLEER. After removal of 1 base from V and 4 bases from J, the junction contained 14 bases not matched to a gene. CDR3 nucleotides: TGCGCCAGCAGCCAAGCCTTCCTCCGGGCGGGAGGGATGTACAATGAGCAGTTCTTC. Protein product: CASSQAFLRAGGMYNEQFF.

The CDR3 sequence is CASSQSRTSGTHYNEQFF. DNA for the CDR3: TGCGCCAGCAGCCAATCTAGGACTAGCGGAACCCACTACAATGAGCAGTTCTTC. The chain joins TRBV4-3 to TRBJ2-1; 10 nucleotides line up with TRBD2. The CDR3 sequence is 18 residues long. V shed 2 bases and J 3 bases; nucleotides not matched to a gene: 10. The germline gives CDR1 LGHNA, CDR2 YSLEER.

The genes are TRBV6-5 and TRBJ2-1, with D possibly being TRBD2 (6 bases). Germline V gene lookup returns CDR1 MNHEY and CDR2 SVGAGI. Trimming pared 4 bases from V and 9 bases from J, leaving 7 bases between. This CDR3 contains 11 residues. CDR3 amino acids: CASSLGGEQFF. CDR3 bases: TGTGCCAGCAGTTTGGGAGGTGAGCAGTTCTTC.

The chain links TRBV5-6 to TRBJ2-3; no definite D call. V lost 4 bases, J lost 1 base, and 13 bases lay in between. CDR1 SGHDT and CDR2 YYEEEE come from the germline V gene. The CDR3 has 15 amino acids. The CDR3 loop reads CASSLAPSGTDTQYF. As DNA, the CDR3 is TGTGCCAGCAGCCTGGCCCCTTCGGGCACAGATACGCAGTATTTT.

CDR3 amino acids: CASSEAPLDTQYF. The CDR3 region has the DNA TGTGCCAGCAGTGAAGCCCCCTTGGATACGCAGTATTTT. V and J are TRBV6-1 and TRBJ2-3; D remains ambiguous. The germline CDR1 and CDR2 sequences are MNHNS and SASEGT. Trimming shortened V by 0 bases and J by 6 bases, and 7 bases separated the two germline ends. This CDR3 has 13 residues.

This clone was detected only a few times. The chain has TRBV27 and TRBJ2-3; TRBD1 aligns across 8 bases. Germline V CDR1 and CDR2: MNHEY, SMNVEV (reference sequence). After removal of 5 bases from V and 2 bases from J, the junction contained 12 bases not matched to a gene. There are 17 residues in the CDR3. CDR3 amino acids: CASSLTGAGIYTDTQYF. In DNA, the CDR3 is TGTGCCAGCAGTCTGACAGGGGCAGGGATTTACACAGATACGCAGTATTTT.

This sequence joins TRBV7-9 and TRBJ1-6, with 7 positions matching TRBD1. The CDR3 is 15 residues long. J lost 8 bases, V lost 5 bases, and 9 bases had no gene match. The germline CDR1 and CDR2 sequences are SEHNR and FQNEAQ (reference sequence). Here the CDR3 reads CASSEGGHMDSPLHF. In DNA form, the CDR3 reads TGTGCCAGCAGCGAAGGGGGCCATATGGATTCACCCCTCCACTTT.

This chain uses TRBV18 with TRBJ2-7; TRBD1 is a possible D gene (5 bases). This CDR3 comprises 12 residues. Germline V gives CDR1 KGHSH, CDR2 LQKENI. V lost 11 bases to trimming and J lost 2 bases, with 13 bases between them. CDR3 protein: CALGRDPYEQYF. CDR3 coding DNA: TGTGCCCTAGGCAGGGATCCCTACGAGCAGTACTTC.

The V gene is TRBV15, the J gene TRBJ2-7; the match to TRBD1 covers 8 bases. The CDR3 covers 15 residues. The V gene end was trimmed by 2 bases and the J gene end by 5 bases; junction bases not matched to a gene: 8. Germline loops: CDR1 LNHNV, CDR2 YYDKDF (reference sequence). The CDR3 protein is CATSRTTGGSHEQYF. DNA of the CDR3: TGTGCCACCAGCAGAACTACAGGGGGTAGCCACGAGCAGTACTTC.